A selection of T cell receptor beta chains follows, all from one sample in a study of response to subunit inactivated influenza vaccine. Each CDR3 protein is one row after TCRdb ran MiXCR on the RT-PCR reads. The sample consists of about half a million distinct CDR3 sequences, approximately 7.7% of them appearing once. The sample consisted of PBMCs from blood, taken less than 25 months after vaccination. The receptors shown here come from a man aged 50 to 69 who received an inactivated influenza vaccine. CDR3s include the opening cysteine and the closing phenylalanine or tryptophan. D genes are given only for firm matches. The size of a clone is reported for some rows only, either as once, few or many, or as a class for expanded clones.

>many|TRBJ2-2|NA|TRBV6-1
CASTGGGLRTGELFF
TGTGCCAGCACCGGTGGGGGGCTGAGGACCGGGGAGCTGTTTTTT
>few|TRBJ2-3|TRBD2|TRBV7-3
CASSLTTSGGSTDTQYF
TGTGCCAGCAGCTTAACAACTAGCGGAGGGAGCACAGATACGCAGTATTTT
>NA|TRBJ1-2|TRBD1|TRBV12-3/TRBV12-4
CASSGGTGGLSNYGYTF
TGTGCCAGCAGTGGAGGGACAGGGGGCCTTTCTAACTATGGCTACACCTTC
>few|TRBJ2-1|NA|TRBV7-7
CASSPLETYNEQFF
TGTGCTAGCAGCCCACTGGAGACCTACAATGAGCAGTTCTTC
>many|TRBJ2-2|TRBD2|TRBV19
CASSMGALAGDTGELFF
TGTGCCAGTAGTATGGGGGCGCTAGCGGGAGACACCGGGGAGCTGTTTTTT
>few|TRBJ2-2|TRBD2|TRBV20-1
CSARPLLRLADRPGELFF
TGCAGTGCTAGACCTCTTTTGAGGCTAGCGGATAGACCCGGGGAGCTGTTTTTT
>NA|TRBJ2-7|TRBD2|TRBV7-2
CASSLVPQREPHEQYF
TGTGCCAGCAGCTTAGTGCCCCAGCGGGAGCCCCACGAGCAGTACTTC
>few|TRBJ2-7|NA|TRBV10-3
CAISEVGGLGYEQYF
TGTGCCATCAGTGAGGTAGGGGGGCTGGGCTACGAGCAGTACTTC
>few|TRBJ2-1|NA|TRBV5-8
CASRTTGSFYNEQFF
TGTGCCAGCCGAACCACCGGATCCTTCTACAATGAGCAGTTCTTC
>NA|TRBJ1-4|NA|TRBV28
CASSLFEFRGTNEKLFF
TGTGCCAGCAGTTTATTCGAGTTCCGGGGGACTAATGAAAAACTGTTTTTT
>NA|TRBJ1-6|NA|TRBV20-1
CSASPTSQARSPLHF
TGCAGTGCTAGTCCTACCAGCCAGGCTAGGTCACCCCTCCACTTT
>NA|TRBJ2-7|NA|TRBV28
CASSSIEQYF
TGTGCCAGCAGTTCTATCGAGCAGTACTTC
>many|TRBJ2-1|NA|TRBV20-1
CSARDPYSPGAWNEQFF
TGCAGTGCTAGAGATCCCTACTCTCCAGGGGCGTGGAATGAGCAGTTCTTC
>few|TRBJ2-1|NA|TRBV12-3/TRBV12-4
CASSRNQRDSQFF
TGTGCCAGCAGTAGAAACCAGCGGGACAGCCAGTTCTTC
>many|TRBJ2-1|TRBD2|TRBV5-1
CASSPGTSGSGVQFF
TGCGCCAGCAGCCCCGGGACTAGCGGGAGTGGGGTGCAGTTCTTC
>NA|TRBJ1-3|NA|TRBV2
CASSEVTGNTIYF
TGTGCCAGCAGTGAGGTTACTGGAAACACCATATATTTT
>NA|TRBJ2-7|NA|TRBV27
CASSLSRGGTHEQYF
TGTGCCAGCAGTTTAAGTAGGGGCGGAACCCACGAGCAGTACTTC
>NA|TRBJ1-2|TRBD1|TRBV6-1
CASNRDRGVNYGYTF
TGTGCCAGCAACCGGGACAGGGGCGTTAACTATGGCTACACCTTC
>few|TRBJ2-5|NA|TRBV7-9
CASSRETLYQETQYF
TGTGCCAGCAGCCGCGAGACACTGTACCAAGAGACCCAGTACTTC
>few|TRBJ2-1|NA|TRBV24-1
CATSDSTSRVGYNEQFF
TGTGCCACCAGTGATTCGACCTCCCGGGTTGGCTACAATGAGCAGTTCTTC
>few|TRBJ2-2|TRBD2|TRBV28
CASTLGGSGGGELFF
TGTGCCAGCACCTTAGGAGGTAGCGGGGGCGGGGAGCTGTTTTTT
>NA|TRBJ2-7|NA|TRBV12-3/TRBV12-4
CASSLMGAGLYEQYF
TGTGCCAGCAGTTTAATGGGAGCGGGTCTCTACGAGCAGTACTTC
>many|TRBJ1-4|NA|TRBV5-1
CASSLERTYGEKLFF
TGCGCCAGCAGCTTGGAAAGGACGTACGGTGAAAAACTGTTTTTT
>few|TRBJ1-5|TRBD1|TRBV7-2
CASSAQGQLNQPQHF
TGTGCCAGCAGCGCACAGGGACAGCTAAATCAGCCCCAGCATTTT
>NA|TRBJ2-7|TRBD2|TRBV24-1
CATSGGTTFYEQYF
TGTGCCACCAGTGGGGGGACTACCTTCTACGAGCAGTACTTC
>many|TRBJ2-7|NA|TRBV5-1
CASSLGTTVRDPYEQYF
TGCGCCAGCAGCTTGGGTACGACAGTCCGGGATCCATACGAGCAGTACTTC
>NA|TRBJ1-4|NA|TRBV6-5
CASRAGAGKLFF
TGTGCCAGCAGGGCAGGGGCTGGAAAACTGTTTTTT
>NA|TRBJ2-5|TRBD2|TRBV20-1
CSSWTSGLIGEQETQYF
TGCAGTTCCTGGACTAGCGGGTTGATCGGGGAGCAAGAGACCCAGTACTTC
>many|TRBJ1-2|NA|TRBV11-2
CASSLGVRDYGYTF
TGTGCCAGCAGCTTAGGAGTCAGAGACTATGGCTACACCTTC
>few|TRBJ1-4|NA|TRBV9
CASSARGFPDEKLFF
TGTGCCAGCAGCGCTAGGGGTTTCCCGGACGAAAAACTGTTTTTT
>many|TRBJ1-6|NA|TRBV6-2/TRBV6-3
CASRFGQNNSPLHF
TGTGCCAGCAGGTTCGGACAGAATAATTCACCCCTCCACTTT
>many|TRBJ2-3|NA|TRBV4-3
CASSQEVFRDRNTDTQYF
TGCGCCAGCAGCCAAGAAGTTTTCCGGGACCGAAACACAGATACGCAGTATTTT
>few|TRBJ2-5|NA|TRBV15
CATSRGQWEETQYF
TGTGCCACCAGCAGAGGACAGTGGGAAGAGACCCAGTACTTC
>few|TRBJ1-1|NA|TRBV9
CASADGDTEAFF
TGTGCCAGCGCAGACGGGGACACTGAAGCTTTCTTT
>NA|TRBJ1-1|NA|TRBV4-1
CASSQVGAGRGTEAFF
TGCGCCAGCAGCCAAGTGGGGGCGGGTAGGGGCACTGAAGCTTTCTTT
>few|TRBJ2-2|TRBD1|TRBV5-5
CASSLRSNKQGAGELFF
TGTGCCAGCAGCCTCCGCAGCAATAAACAGGGGGCGGGGGAGCTGTTTTTT
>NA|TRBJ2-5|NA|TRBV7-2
CASSGQTRALETQYF
TGTGCCAGCAGCGGCCAGACCAGGGCTCTGGAGACCCAGTACTTC
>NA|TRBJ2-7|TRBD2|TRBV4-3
CASSFPGLASYEQYF
TGCGCCAGCAGCTTCCCGGGACTAGCTTCCTACGAGCAGTACTTC
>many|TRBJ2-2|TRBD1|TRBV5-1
CASSLGQGASAGELFF
TGCGCCAGCAGCTTGGGACAGGGGGCGTCCGCCGGGGAGCTGTTTTTT
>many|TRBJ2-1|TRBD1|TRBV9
CASSFRQGVPGEQFF
TGTGCCAGCAGCTTTCGACAGGGCGTCCCCGGGGAGCAGTTCTTC
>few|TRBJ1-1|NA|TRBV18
CASSPSRSMPNTEAFF
TGTGCCAGCTCACCATCCAGGTCGATGCCTAACACTGAAGCTTTCTTT
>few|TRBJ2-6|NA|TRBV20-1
CSARDLGQGSLSGANVLTF
TGCAGTGCTAGAGATCTGGGGCAGGGTTCGCTCTCTGGGGCCAACGTCCTGACTTTC
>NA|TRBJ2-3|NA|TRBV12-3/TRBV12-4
CAIRPRTGWSTDTQYF
TGTGCCATCCGACCCCGTACGGGGTGGAGCACAGATACGCAGTATTTT
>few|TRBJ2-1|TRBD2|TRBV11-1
CASSLPTGTSSRVYNEQFF
TGTGCCAGCAGCCTCCCGACCGGGACTAGCTCGCGGGTTTACAATGAGCAGTTCTTC
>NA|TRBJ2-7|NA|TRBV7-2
CASSLMRGEQYF
TGTGCCAGCAGCTTAATGAGGGGTGAGCAGTACTTC
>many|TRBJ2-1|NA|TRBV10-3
CAISEDRYNEQFF
TGTGCCATCAGTGAGGACCGCTACAATGAGCAGTTCTTC
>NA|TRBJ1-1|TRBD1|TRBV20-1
CSARGPGGRDTEAFF
TGCAGTGCTAGAGGCCCAGGGGGCAGGGACACTGAAGCTTTCTTT
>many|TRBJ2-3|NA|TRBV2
CASSQGAPSTDTQYF
TGTGCCAGCAGCCAGGGAGCACCGAGCACAGATACGCAGTATTTT
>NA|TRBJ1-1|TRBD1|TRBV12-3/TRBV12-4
CASSDRGTEAFF
TGTGCCAGCAGTGACAGGGGAACTGAAGCTTTCTTT
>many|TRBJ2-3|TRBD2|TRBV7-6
CASSWTSGGRADTQYF
TGTGCCAGCAGCTGGACTAGCGGGGGGAGGGCAGATACGCAGTATTTT
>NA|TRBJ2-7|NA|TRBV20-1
CSARIRVSEQYF
TGCAGTGCTAGAATCAGGGTGAGCGAGCAGTACTTC
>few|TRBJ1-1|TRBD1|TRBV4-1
CASSQDDREVQNTEAFF
TGCGCCAGCAGCCAAGACGACAGGGAAGTTCAGAACACTGAAGCTTTCTTT
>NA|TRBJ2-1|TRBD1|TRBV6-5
CASSYGTGGPNEQFF
TGTGCCAGCAGTTACGGGACAGGGGGACCCAATGAGCAGTTCTTC